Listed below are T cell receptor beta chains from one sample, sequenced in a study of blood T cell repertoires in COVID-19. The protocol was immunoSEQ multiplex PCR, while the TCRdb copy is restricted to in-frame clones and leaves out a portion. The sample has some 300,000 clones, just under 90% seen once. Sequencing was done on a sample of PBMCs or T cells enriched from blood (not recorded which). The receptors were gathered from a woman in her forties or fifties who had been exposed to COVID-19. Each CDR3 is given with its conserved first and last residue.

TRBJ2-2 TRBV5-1 CASSPEGRGLPPVTGELFF
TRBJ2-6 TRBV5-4 CASSLGADPGANVLTF
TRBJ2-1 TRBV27 CASSYIGEGDEQFF
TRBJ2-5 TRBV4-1 CASSRLGGETQYF
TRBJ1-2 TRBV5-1 CASSPNRDSNYGYTF
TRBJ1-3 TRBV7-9 CASSLTGTGNTIYF
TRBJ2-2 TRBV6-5 CASSTGLAGTGELFF
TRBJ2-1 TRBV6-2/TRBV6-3 CASSALIRKFSGGANEQFF
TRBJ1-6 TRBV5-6 CASSLKGNNSPLHF
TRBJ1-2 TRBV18 CASSPTGKVNYGYTF
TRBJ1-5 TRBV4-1 CASSQADRANQPQHF
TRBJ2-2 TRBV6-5 CASRKTGSGGELFF
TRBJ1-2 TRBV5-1 CASSAAGTEYGYTF
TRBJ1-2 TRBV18 CASSPTGTGPRAYGYTF
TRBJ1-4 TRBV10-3 CAISETRDRVFEKLFF
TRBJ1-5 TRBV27 CASAEGLSPIKHF
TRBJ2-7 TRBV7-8 CASSLAVPTFFTNYEQYF
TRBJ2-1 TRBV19 CASSIPLTGSSYNEQFF
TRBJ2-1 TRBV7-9 CASSPGLDYEQFF
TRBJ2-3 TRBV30 CAWSVGRADTQYF